What follows describes a single TCR beta chain. Its specificity is not known. Treatment noted: 15 to 20 received Ad26.COV2.S at low or high dose, single or two shots; five or six received placebo; per-sample allocation not given. Samples analyzed were those drawn on day 63 after the first vaccine or placebo injection. Repertoires were generated with immunoSEQ multiplex PCR, while TCRdb's copy carries only in-frame clones and drops some. In the table there are 300,000 to 350,000 clones, around nine tenths of which are singletons. The sample is drawn from a study of Ad26.COV2.S vaccination and SARS-CoV-2 variants. Study as a whole: Ad26.COV2.S given intramuscularly, once or twice 56 days apart. Points from the study as a whole: Vaccine recipients showed a spike-specific TCR breadth that was higher than in placebo recipients.

The CDR3 runs 16 residues. The trim removed 3 bases at V and 6 bases at J, leaving 13 bases unmatched. Germline CDR1 and CDR2: DFQATT and SNEGSKA (reference sequence). The sample here was peripheral blood, taken in a trial of Ad26.COV2.S vaccine versus placebo. The sequence came from a person between 18 and 60 years old who received the Ad26.COV2.S COVID-19 vaccine or a placebo. This chain connects TRBV20-1 to TRBJ1-5, with 8 bases aligning to TRBD1. CDR3 DNA sequence: TGCAGTGCTAGTCCCAGGGGGCGATTTCCGAGTCAGCCCCAGCATTTT. It yields the protein CSASPRGRFPSQPQHF.